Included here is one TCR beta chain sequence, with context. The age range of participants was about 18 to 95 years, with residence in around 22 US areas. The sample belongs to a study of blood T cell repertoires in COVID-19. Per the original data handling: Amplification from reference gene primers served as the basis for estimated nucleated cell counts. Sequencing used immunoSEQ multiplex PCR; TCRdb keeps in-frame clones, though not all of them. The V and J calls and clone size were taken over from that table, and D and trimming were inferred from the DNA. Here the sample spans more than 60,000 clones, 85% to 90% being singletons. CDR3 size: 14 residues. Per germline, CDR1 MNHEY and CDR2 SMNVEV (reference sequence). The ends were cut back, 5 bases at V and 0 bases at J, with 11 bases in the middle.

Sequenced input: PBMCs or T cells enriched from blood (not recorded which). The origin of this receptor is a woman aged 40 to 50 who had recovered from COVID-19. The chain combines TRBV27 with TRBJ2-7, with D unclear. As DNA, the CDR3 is TGTGCCAGCAGTCCTTCCCGGAGCTCCTACGAGCAGTACTTC. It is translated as CASSPSRSSYEQYF.